The TCR beta chain under discussion was sequenced for a study of cytomegalovirus exposure and HLA in healthy donors. About the research overall: Ancestry clustering placed 81% of around 400 genotyped donors in the Caucasian-associated cluster. Study findings and constraints: Based on reports, TCR beta sequences accurately predicted HLA-A and HLA-B alleles for most subjects. Accounts indicate the classifier identified cytomegalovirus status with strong specificity and sensitivity.

A word on this clone: The antigen is unknown.

The PCR used 60 Vbeta and 13 Jbeta primers. TCRdb keeps only in-frame clones here, not all; method: immunoSEQ multiplex PCR. The table includes fewer than 150,000 clones, 82% detected once. The material sequenced was PBMCs. The TCR was taken from a woman under 30 in good health and CMV-seronegative.

CDR3 sequence reads: CASSRTGGTNTGELFF. CDR3 coding DNA: TGTGCCAGCAGCAGGACAGGGGGCACGAACACCGGGGAGCTGTTTTTT. The chain combines TRBV7-6 with TRBJ2-2; 11 bases match TRBD1. CDR1 is SGHVS and CDR2 is FNYEAQ in the germline V gene. Germline trimming cut 5 bases from V and 0 bases from J; bases unmatched to any gene: 2. The CDR3 runs to 16 residues.